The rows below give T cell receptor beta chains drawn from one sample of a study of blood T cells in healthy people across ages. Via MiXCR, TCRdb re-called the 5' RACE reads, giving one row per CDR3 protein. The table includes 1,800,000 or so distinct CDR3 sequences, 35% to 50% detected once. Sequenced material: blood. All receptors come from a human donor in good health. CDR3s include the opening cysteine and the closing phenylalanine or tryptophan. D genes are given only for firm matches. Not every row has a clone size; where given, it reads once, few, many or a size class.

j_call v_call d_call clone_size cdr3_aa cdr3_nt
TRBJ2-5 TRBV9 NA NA CASSVGWGLGIEETQYF TGTGCCAGCAGCGTAGGTTGGGGTCTAGGCATTGAAGAGACCCAGTACTTC
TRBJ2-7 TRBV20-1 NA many CSARLLVGWQQPAYEQYF TGCAGTGCTAGGCTACTGGTGGGTTGGCAGCAGCCAGCCTACGAGCAGTACTTC
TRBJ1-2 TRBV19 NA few CASSIQLGHDYGYTF TGTGCCAGTAGTATTCAGCTGGGACACGACTATGGCTACACCTTC
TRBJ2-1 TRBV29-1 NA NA CSTQGREQFF TGCAGCACCCAGGGCCGTGAGCAGTTCTTC
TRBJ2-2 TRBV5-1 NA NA CASSLGGQSTGELFF TGCGCCAGCAGCTTAGGGGGGCAAAGCACCGGGGAGCTGTTTTTT
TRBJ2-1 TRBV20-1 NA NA CNARDSWDEQFF TGCAATGCTCGGGACTCATGGGATGAGCAGTTCTTC
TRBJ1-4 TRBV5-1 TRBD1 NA CASSPSPGQGSVPGKLFF TGCGCCAGCAGCCCCTCCCCTGGACAGGGAAGTGTCCCTGGAAAACTGTTTTTT
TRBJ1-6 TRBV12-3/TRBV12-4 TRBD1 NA CASSFSGQGLGSYNSPLHF TGTGCCAGCAGTTTCTCAGGACAGGGGCTTGGCTCCTATAATTCACCCCTCCACTTT
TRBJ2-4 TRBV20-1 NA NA CSARDRGEENIQYF TGCAGTGCTAGAGATCGAGGGGAAGAAAACATTCAGTACTTC
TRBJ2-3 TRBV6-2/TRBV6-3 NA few CASRGDVDTQYF TGTGCCAGCAGAGGGGACGTGGATACGCAGTATTTT
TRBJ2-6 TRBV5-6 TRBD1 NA CASSRRTGNIGANVLTF TGTGCCAGCAGCCGAAGGACAGGGAATATTGGGGCCAACGTCCTGACTTTC
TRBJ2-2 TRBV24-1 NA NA CATGAKVDTGELFF TGTGCCACCGGTGCAAAGGTTGACACCGGGGAGCTGTTTTTT
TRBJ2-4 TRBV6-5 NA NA CASSYEGQRMYF TGTGCCAGCAGTTACGAGGGGCAGAGGATGTACTTC
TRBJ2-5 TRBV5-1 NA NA CASSLDSDQETQYF TGCGCCAGCAGCTTGGACTCGGACCAAGAGACCCAGTACTTC
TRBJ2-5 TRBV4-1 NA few CASSLTNVETQYF TGCGCCAGCAGTCTGACAAATGTAGAGACCCAGTACTTC
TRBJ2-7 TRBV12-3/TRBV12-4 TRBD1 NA CASSPGQTLEQYF TGTGCCAGCAGTCCGGGACAGACCCTGGAGCAGTACTTC
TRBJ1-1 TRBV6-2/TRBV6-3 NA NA CASSFMQGPTEAFF TGTGCCAGCAGTTTTATGCAGGGACCGACTGAAGCTTTCTTT
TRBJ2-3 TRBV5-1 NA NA CASSLAVGRTPTQYF TGCGCCAGCAGCTTGGCTGTCGGCCGGACTCCTACGCAGTATTTT
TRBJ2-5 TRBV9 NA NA CASSPRAPTQDQETQYF TGTGCCAGCAGCCCCCGAGCTCCGACACAAGACCAAGAGACCCAGTACTTC
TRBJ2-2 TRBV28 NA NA CASNALDPTGELFF TGTGCCAGCAATGCACTCGATCCCACCGGGGAGCTGTTTTTT
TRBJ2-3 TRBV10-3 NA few CAISARSDGDTQYF TGTGCCATCAGTGCGAGGTCCGACGGGGATACGCAGTATTTT
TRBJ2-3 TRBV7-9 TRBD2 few CASSWSSGGSASTDTQYF TGTGCCAGCAGCTGGTCTAGCGGGGGGAGCGCTAGCACAGATACGCAGTATTTT
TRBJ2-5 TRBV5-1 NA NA CASSLVSDVREQYF TGCGCCAGCAGCTTGGTTTCCGACGTCAGGGAGCAGTACTTC
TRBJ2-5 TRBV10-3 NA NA CAISERQQETQYF TGTGCCATCAGTGAACGACAGCAAGAGACCCAGTACTTC
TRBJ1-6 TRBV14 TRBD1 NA CASSSTRTGFLGVHF TGTGCCAGCAGCAGTACTAGGACAGGTTTTCTAGGTGTCCACTTT
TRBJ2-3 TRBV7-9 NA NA CASSLYVLPGPRRADTQYF TGTGCCAGCAGCCTCTACGTTCTCCCGGGCCCCAGAAGGGCAGATACGCAGTATTTT
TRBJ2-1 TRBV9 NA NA CASSAQGTAFNEQFF TGTGCCAGCAGCGCACAGGGAACTGCCTTCAATGAGCAGTTCTTC
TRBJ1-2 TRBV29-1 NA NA CSVEGRSYGYTF TGCAGCGTTGAAGGGCGGTCCTATGGCTACACCTTC
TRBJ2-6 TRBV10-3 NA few CAISENLGGANVLTF TGTGCCATCAGTGAGAACCTTGGTGGGGCCAACGTCCTGACTTTC
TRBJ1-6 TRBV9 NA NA CASSLRAPGSPLHF TGTGCCAGCAGCCTCAGGGCCCCAGGTTCACCCCTCCACTTT
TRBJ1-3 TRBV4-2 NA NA CASNRGGQRESGNTIYF TGTGCCAGCAACCGAGGGGGGCAACGTGAATCTGGAAACACCATATATTTT
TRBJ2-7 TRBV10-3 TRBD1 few CAISESDRAPYEQYF TGTGCCATCAGTGAGTCGGACAGGGCCCCCTACGAGCAGTACTTC
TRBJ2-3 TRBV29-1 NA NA CSGGGMTDTQYF TGCAGCGGTGGGGGGATGACAGATACGCAGTATTTT
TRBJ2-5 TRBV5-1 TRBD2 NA CASSSLGREGETQYF TGCGCCAGCAGCTCCCTGGGACGGGAGGGAGAGACCCAGTACTTC
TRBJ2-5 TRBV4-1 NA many CASSQVVGRGETQYF TGCGCCAGCAGCCAAGTTGTGGGACGAGGGGAGACCCAGTACTTC
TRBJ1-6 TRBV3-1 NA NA CASSQDIRGGNSPLHF TGTGCCAGCAGCCAAGATATCCGGGGAGGGAATTCACCCCTCCACTTT
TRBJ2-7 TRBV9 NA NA CASSHNIDTYEQYF TGTGCCAGCAGCCACAACATAGACACCTACGAGCAGTACTTC